This TCR beta chain stems from a study of blood T cell repertoires in COVID-19. Study context: Both acute and convalescent COVID-19 samples were obtained from the United States, Italy and Spain.

The V end lost 9 bases, the J end lost 2 bases, and 19 bases lay between the germline ends. Germline CDR1 is LNHDA and CDR2 is SQIVND (reference sequence). CDR3 length: 15 residues. This clone appeared once. As processed by the authors: Estimated nucleated cell counts came from reference gene primer amplification. TCRdb's table, derived via immunoSEQ multiplex PCR, lists solely in-frame clones and lacks some. D and trimming were read from the DNA, whereas the V and J calls and clone size are those reported in that table. The profile shows 170,000 or so clones, about 90% of them singletons. What the recovered Cohort 3 donors had was two negative PCRs, clearance, or symptom resolution.

The sequence derives from a woman aged 50 to 65 who had recovered from COVID-19. The V gene is TRBV19, the J gene TRBJ1-1; TRBD1 is a possible D gene (6 bases). Sequencing input: PBMCs or T cells enriched from blood (not recorded which). The CDR3 nucleotides read TGTGCCAGCTATACAGGGCAACTACAAAACACTGAAGCTTTCTTT. As protein: CASYTGQLQNTEAFF.